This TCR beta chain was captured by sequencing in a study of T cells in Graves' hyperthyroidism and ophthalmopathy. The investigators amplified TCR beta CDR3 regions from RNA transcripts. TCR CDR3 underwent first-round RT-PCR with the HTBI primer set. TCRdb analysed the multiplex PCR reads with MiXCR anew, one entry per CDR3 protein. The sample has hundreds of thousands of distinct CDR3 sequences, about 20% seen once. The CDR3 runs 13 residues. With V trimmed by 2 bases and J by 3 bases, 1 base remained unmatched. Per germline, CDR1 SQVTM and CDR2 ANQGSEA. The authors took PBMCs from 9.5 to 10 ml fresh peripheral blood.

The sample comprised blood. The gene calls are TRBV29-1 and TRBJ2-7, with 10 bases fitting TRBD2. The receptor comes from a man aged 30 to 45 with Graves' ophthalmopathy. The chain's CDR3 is CSVETSGDYEQYF. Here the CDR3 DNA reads TGCAGCGTTGAAACTAGCGGGGACTACGAGCAGTACTTC.